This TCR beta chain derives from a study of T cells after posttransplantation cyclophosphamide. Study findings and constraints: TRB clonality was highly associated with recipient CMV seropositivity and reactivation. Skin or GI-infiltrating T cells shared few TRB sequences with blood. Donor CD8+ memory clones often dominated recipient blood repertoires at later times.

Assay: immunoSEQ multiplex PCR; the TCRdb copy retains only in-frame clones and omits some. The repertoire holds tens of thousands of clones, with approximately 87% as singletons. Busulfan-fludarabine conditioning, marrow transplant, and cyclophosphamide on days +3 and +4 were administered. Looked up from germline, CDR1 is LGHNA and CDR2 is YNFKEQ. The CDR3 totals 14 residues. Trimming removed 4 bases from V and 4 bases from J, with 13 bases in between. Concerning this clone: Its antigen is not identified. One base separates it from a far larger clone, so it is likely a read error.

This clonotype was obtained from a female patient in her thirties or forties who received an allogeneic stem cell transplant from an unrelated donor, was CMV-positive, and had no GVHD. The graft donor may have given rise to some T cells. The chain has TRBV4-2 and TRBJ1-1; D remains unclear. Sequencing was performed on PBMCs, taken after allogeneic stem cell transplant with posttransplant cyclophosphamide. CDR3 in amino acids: CASSPRSEGTEAFF. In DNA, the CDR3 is TGTGCCAGCAGCCCCCGCTCCGAGGGCACTGAAGCTTTCTTT.